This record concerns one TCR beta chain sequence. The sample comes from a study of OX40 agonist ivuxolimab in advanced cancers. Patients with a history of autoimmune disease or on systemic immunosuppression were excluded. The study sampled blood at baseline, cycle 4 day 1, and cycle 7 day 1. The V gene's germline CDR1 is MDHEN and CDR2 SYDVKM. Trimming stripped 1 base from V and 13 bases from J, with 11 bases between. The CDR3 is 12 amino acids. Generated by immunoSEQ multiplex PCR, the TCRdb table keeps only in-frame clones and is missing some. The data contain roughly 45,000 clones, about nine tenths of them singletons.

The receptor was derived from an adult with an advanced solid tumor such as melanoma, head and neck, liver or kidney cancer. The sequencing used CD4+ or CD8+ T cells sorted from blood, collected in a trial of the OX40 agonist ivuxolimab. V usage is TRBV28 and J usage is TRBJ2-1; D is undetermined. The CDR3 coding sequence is TGTGCCAGCAGTTTATATCGGGTTTTACAGTTCTTC. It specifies CASSLYRVLQFF. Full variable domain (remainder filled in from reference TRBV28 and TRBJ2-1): DVKVTQSSRYLVKRTGEKVFLECVQDMDHENMFWYRQDPGLGLRLIYFSYDVKMKEKGDIPEGYSVSREKKERFSLILESASTNQTSMYLCASSLYRVLQFFGPGTRLTVL.